This TCR beta chain was recorded in a study of cytomegalovirus exposure and HLA in healthy donors. Trimming removed 7 bases from V and 7 bases from J, with 20 bases in between. Germline V gives CDR1 SNHLY, CDR2 FYNNEI. CDR3 length: 16 residues. Primers for the PCR totalled 60 Vbeta and 13 Jbeta. Assay used: immunoSEQ multiplex PCR; TCRdb lists only in-frame clones, some missing. The data contain approximately 140,000 clones, roughly two thirds of them singletons. The TCR originated in a male donor in good health and CMV-seronegative. The sequenced sample was PBMCs. The rearrangement uses TRBV2 and TRBJ1-6; tentative D call: TRBD1 (6 bases). The CDR3 DNA reads as TGTGCCAGCAAGGGCCACATGGGGGCTACAAATTCACCCCTCCACTTT. The encoded protein is CASKGHMGATNSPLHF.